This T cell receptor beta chain comes out of a study of cytomegalovirus exposure and HLA in healthy donors. On the study more broadly: Most genotyped donors, 75% to 85% of about 360, had Caucasian-associated genetic ancestry.

Trimming took 6 bases from V and 6 from J, leaving 6 bases between them. This CDR3 region has 11 residues. Germline V gene data show CDR1 as PRHDT and CDR2 as FYEKMQ (reference sequence). This PCR relied on a set of 60 Vbeta primers and 13 Jbeta primers. Clones were read by immunoSEQ multiplex PCR, and TCRdb kept only the in-frame ones, dropping some. The data show under 200,000 clones, around 75% seen once. Whereas donors were nominally healthy upon sampling, unrecorded immune exposures were probable. The CMV serostatus of this donor went unrecorded. The chain is built from TRBV13 and TRBJ2-1; D not resolved. This clonotype was sampled from a human donor in good health. The sample was PBMCs. The CDR3 sequence: CASRGLNEQFF. CDR3 DNA sequence: TGTGCCAGCAGGGGCCTCAATGAGCAGTTCTTC.